This TCR beta chain was retrieved from a study of T cell repertoires in cytomegalovirus infection. In the case of this clonotype: As yet, its antigen is unknown.

Study outcomes and limitations: Ex vivo, HLA-C-restricted CMV-specific TCR beta clonotypes prevailed over the rest of the response.

TCRdb re-called the reads through MiXCR, storing one row per CDR3 protein. The repertoire includes about 130,000 distinct CDR3 sequences, roughly 8.2% of them detected once, and about 9.4% sits in the top ten. Trimming shortened V by 8 bases and J by 5 bases, and 12 bases separated the two germline ends. In germline, CDR1 is SNHLY, CDR2 FYNNEI. The CDR3 covers 12 residues. Sequencing was performed on PBMCs. This chain uses TRBV2 with TRBJ1-1; TRBD1 is a possible D gene (5 bases). This sequence was found in a human donor in good health (CMV status not recorded). Some clones in this sample may be carry-over from other donors' samples. The DNA for the CDR3 is TGTGCCAGCTTCCAGTCAGGGACTGAAGCTTTCTTT. Amino acids: CASFQSGTEAFF.